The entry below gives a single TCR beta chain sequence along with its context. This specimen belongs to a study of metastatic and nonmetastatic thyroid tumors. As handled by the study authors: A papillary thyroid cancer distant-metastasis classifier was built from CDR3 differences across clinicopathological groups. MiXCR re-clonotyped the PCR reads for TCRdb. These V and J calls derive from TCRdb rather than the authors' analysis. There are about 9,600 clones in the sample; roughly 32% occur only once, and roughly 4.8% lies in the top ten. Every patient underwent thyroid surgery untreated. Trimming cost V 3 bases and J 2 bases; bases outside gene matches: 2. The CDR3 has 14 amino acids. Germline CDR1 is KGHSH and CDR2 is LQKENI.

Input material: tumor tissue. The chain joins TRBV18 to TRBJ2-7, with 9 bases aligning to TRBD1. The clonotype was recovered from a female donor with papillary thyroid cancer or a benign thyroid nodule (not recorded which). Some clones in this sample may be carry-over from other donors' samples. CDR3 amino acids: CASSPRQGAYEQYF. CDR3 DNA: TGTGCCAGCTCACCCCGACAGGGGGCCTACGAGCAGTACTTC.